The source of this T cell receptor (beta chain) is a study of T cells in Graves' hyperthyroidism and ophthalmopathy. Whole-study findings and limits: Median prediction lead before ophthalmopathy onset was 5 to 7.5 months with the model.

Losses at the gene ends were 5 bases for V and 9 bases for J; bases not matched to a gene: 9. Germline CDR1 MNHEY, CDR2 SMNVEV (reference sequence). The CDR3 length is 15 residues. Clinical symptoms, serum thyroxine and TRAb, thyroid ultrasound and orbital computed tomography were used for the diagnoses. This clonotype was counted many times. Antigen unknown. RNA transcripts yielded amplified TCR beta CDR3 regions. TCR CDR3 regions were first amplified by RT-PCR with HTBI primers. TCRdb reprocessed the multiplex PCR reads with MiXCR, giving one entry per CDR3 protein. This table has hundreds of thousands of distinct CDR3 sequences, roughly 14% appearing once.

J is TRBJ1-6 and V is TRBV27; 8 bases align to TRBD1. This receptor was obtained from a man in his late teens or twenties with Graves' ophthalmopathy. Sequencing was carried out using blood. The CDR3 here is CASSTGTGHASPLHF. DNA of the CDR3: TGTGCCAGCAGTACCGGGACAGGTCATGCTTCACCCCTCCACTTT.